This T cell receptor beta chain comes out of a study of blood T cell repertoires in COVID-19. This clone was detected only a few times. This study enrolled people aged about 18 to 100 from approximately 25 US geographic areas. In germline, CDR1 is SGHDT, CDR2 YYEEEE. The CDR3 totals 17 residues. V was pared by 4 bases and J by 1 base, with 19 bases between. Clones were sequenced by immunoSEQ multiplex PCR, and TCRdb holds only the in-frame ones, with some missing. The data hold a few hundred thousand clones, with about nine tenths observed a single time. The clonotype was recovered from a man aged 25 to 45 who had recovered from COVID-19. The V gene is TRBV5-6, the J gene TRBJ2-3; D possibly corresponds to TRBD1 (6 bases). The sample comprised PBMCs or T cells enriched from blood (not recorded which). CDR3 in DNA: TGTGCCAGCAGCAGGGCATACGGACAGTTGGGCACAGATACGCAGTATTTT. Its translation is CASSRAYGQLGTDTQYF.